This T cell receptor (beta chain) stems from a study of blood T cell repertoires in COVID-19. The CDR3 spans 14 residues. Germline lookup yields CDR1 SQVTM and CDR2 ANQGSEA. Trimming cost V 5 bases and J 3 bases, with 16 bases left between them. Using immunoSEQ multiplex PCR, the repertoire was profiled, and TCRdb retains in-frame clones only, with some absent. This sample carries around 71,000 clones, approximately 85% of them seen once, and the ten largest clones take 4% to 5.5%. This sequence originates from a man older than 75 with acute or convalescent COVID-19. J is TRBJ1-1 and V is TRBV29-1, with TRBD1 as a possible D gene (6 bases). Sequencing input: peripheral blood. In DNA, the CDR3 is TGCAGCGTTACTTACAGGGCTGCGGACACTGAAGCTTTCTTT. Protein sequence: CSVTYRAADTEAFF.